This T cell receptor beta chain stems from a study of T cells expressing NK-cell markers. Germline V lookup: CDR1 LGHDT, CDR2 YNNKEL (reference sequence). The CDR3 totals 14 residues. Notes on the study in general: For a handful of donors, these clonotypes were likewise the leading ones in the CD3+CD56-NKG2C+ fraction. The share of CD8+ T cells held by dominant NKG2C+ clonotypes was 1.0-7.0% in roughly 6 donors.

Concerning this clonotype: Its antigen is still unknown.

TCRdb reprocessed the 5' RACE reads, keeping one entry per CDR3 protein, no DNA. The sample totals a few hundred thousand distinct CDR3 sequences. The clonotype originates from a man aged 18 to 30 in good health. Sequencing was performed on blood T cells: a sorted CD56 or NKG2C T cell subset, CD4+ or CD8+ T cells, or bulk PBMC T cells (not recorded which). The V gene is TRBV3-1, the J gene TRBJ2-2; TCRdb proposes TRBD1, but this gene call is untestable without DNA. The CDR3 protein is CASSRGTFAGELFF.